These T cell receptor beta chains were read from a single sample in a study of blood T cell repertoires in COVID-19. Assay used: immunoSEQ multiplex PCR; TCRdb lists only in-frame clones, some missing. The table includes 380,000 or so clones, approximately 87% detected once. The sample consisted of PBMCs or T cells enriched from blood (not recorded which). The receptors originated from a woman aged 25 to 39 with acute COVID-19. Both conserved end residues are part of each CDR3. A D gene is named only where the DNA matches it firmly. Clone sizes are given selectively: once, few, many, or a class where the clone is expanded.

len: 17; v_gene: TRBV18; j_gene: TRBJ1-3; d_gene: NA; abundance: NA; CDR3aa: CASSPRPRGSSGNTIYF; CDR3nt: TGTGCCAGCTCACCACGCCCAAGGGGGTCCTCTGGAAACACCATATATTTT
len: 16; v_gene: TRBV5-1; j_gene: TRBJ2-7; d_gene: TRBD1; abundance: NA; CDR3aa: CASSRARGQGAHEQYF; CDR3nt: TGCGCCAGCAGCAGGGCTCGGGGACAGGGGGCCCACGAGCAGTACTTC
len: 17; v_gene: TRBV5-1; j_gene: TRBJ2-6; d_gene: NA; abundance: NA; CDR3aa: CASSLMVYGSGANVLTF; CDR3nt: TGCGCCAGCAGCTTGATGGTTTACGGCTCTGGGGCCAACGTCCTGACTTTC
len: 17; v_gene: TRBV11-2; j_gene: TRBJ1-5; d_gene: NA; abundance: NA; CDR3aa: CASSLDSWGDSNQPQHF; CDR3nt: TGTGCCAGCAGCTTAGATTCATGGGGGGATAGCAATCAGCCCCAGCATTTT
len: 14; v_gene: TRBV7-9; j_gene: TRBJ1-2; d_gene: TRBD1; abundance: NA; CDR3aa: CASSYDRDALGYTF; CDR3nt: TGTGCCAGCAGCTACGACAGGGACGCCCTGGGCTACACCTTC
len: 15; v_gene: TRBV15; j_gene: TRBJ1-4; d_gene: TRBD1; abundance: NA; CDR3aa: CATSREGDRGEKLFF; CDR3nt: TGTGCCACCAGCAGGGAGGGGGACAGGGGTGAAAAACTGTTTTTT
len: 14; v_gene: TRBV24-1; j_gene: TRBJ1-1; d_gene: NA; abundance: NA; CDR3aa: CATSDRDSNTEAFF; CDR3nt: TGTGCCACCAGTGACAGGGATTCGAACACTGAAGCTTTCTTT
len: 15; v_gene: TRBV6-1; j_gene: TRBJ1-5; d_gene: NA; abundance: NA; CDR3aa: CASSESPLTLQPQHF; CDR3nt: TGTGCCAGCAGTGAAAGCCCCCTGACACTTCAGCCCCAGCATTTT
len: 14; v_gene: TRBV2; j_gene: TRBJ1-1; d_gene: NA; abundance: few; CDR3aa: CASMERTKRAEAFF; CDR3nt: TGTGCCAGCATGGAGAGAACGAAGCGCGCTGAAGCTTTCTTT
len: 15; v_gene: TRBV24-1; j_gene: TRBJ2-3; d_gene: NA; abundance: NA; CDR3aa: CATSEGTLSTDTQYF; CDR3nt: TGTGCCACCAGTGAGGGGACATTAAGCACAGATACGCAGTATTTT
len: 14; v_gene: TRBV24-1; j_gene: TRBJ1-4; d_gene: TRBD1; abundance: NA; CDR3aa: CARNRDRKWEKLFF; CDR3nt: TGTGCCAGAAACCGGGACAGGAAATGGGAAAAACTGTTTTTT
len: 14; v_gene: TRBV18; j_gene: TRBJ2-4; d_gene: NA; abundance: once; CDR3aa: CASSPLGRENIQYF; CDR3nt: TGTGCCAGCTCACCTCTTGGGAGAGAAAACATTCAGTACTTC
len: 15; v_gene: TRBV28; j_gene: TRBJ2-2; d_gene: NA; abundance: NA; CDR3aa: CASNSGTANTGELFF; CDR3nt: TGTGCCAGCAATAGCGGGACAGCGAACACCGGGGAGCTGTTTTTT
len: 14; v_gene: TRBV18; j_gene: TRBJ2-1; d_gene: NA; abundance: NA; CDR3aa: CASSPILLASEQFF; CDR3nt: TGTGCCAGCTCACCAATACTGCTAGCATCTGAGCAGTTCTTC
len: 17; v_gene: TRBV2; j_gene: TRBJ1-2; d_gene: TRBD1; abundance: NA; CDR3aa: CASQIPGQGARDYGYTF; CDR3nt: TGTGCCAGCCAAATACCGGGACAGGGGGCGCGGGACTATGGCTACACCTTC
len: 13; v_gene: TRBV24-1; j_gene: TRBJ1-2; d_gene: NA; abundance: NA; CDR3aa: CATSDGVGSGYTF; CDR3nt: TGTGCCACCAGTGACGGAGTTGGGTCTGGCTACACCTTC
len: 15; v_gene: TRBV6-5; j_gene: TRBJ2-3; d_gene: NA; abundance: NA; CDR3aa: CASILRHRAADTQYF; CDR3nt: TGTGCCAGCATCCTCCGGCACAGGGCGGCAGATACGCAGTATTTT
len: 15; v_gene: TRBV6-5; j_gene: TRBJ2-3; d_gene: TRBD2; abundance: NA; CDR3aa: CASQKVAGGLDTQYF; CDR3nt: TGTGCCAGCCAAAAGGTGGCGGGGGGGCTCGATACGCAGTATTTT
len: 14; v_gene: TRBV5-6; j_gene: TRBJ1-5; d_gene: NA; abundance: NA; CDR3aa: CASPWGGNNQPQHF; CDR3nt: TGTGCCAGCCCGTGGGGGGGGAACAATCAGCCCCAGCATTTT
len: 13; v_gene: TRBV12-3/TRBV12-4; j_gene: TRBJ1-2; d_gene: NA; abundance: NA; CDR3aa: CASSLAPGVGYTF; CDR3nt: TGTGCCAGCAGTTTAGCCCCAGGGGTAGGCTACACCTTC
len: 14; v_gene: TRBV24-1; j_gene: TRBJ2-7; d_gene: TRBD2; abundance: NA; CDR3aa: CATSGTSGDFRQYF; CDR3nt: TGTGCCACCAGTGGTACTAGCGGGGATTTCCGGCAGTACTTC
len: 14; v_gene: TRBV9; j_gene: TRBJ1-2; d_gene: NA; abundance: NA; CDR3aa: CASSPMSVDYGYTF; CDR3nt: TGTGCCAGCAGCCCAATGTCAGTGGACTATGGCTACACCTTC
len: 16; v_gene: TRBV11-3; j_gene: TRBJ1-5; d_gene: TRBD1; abundance: once; CDR3aa: CASSFGTGAPFQPQHF; CDR3nt: TGTGCCAGCAGCTTTGGGACAGGGGCGCCTTTTCAGCCCCAGCATTTT
len: 17; v_gene: TRBV10-1; j_gene: TRBJ2-3; d_gene: TRBD2; abundance: NA; CDR3aa: CASSDVASGGAQDTQYF; CDR3nt: TGCGCCAGCAGTGATGTGGCTAGCGGGGGGGCACAAGATACGCAGTATTTT
len: 13; v_gene: TRBV15; j_gene: TRBJ1-1; d_gene: NA; abundance: NA; CDR3aa: CATSRDRTVEAFF; CDR3nt: TGTGCCACCAGCAGAGATCGCACAGTTGAAGCTTTCTTT
len: 15; v_gene: TRBV4-1; j_gene: TRBJ2-2; d_gene: NA; abundance: NA; CDR3aa: CASSPTLQGVGELFF; CDR3nt: TGCGCCAGCAGCCCTACACTACAGGGTGTCGGGGAGCTGTTTTTT
len: 14; v_gene: TRBV19; j_gene: TRBJ2-2; d_gene: NA; abundance: NA; CDR3aa: CASSQTGQGGELFF; CDR3nt: TGTGCCAGTAGTCAAACAGGGCAGGGCGGGGAGCTGTTTTTT
len: 13; v_gene: TRBV19; j_gene: TRBJ2-7; d_gene: NA; abundance: once; CDR3aa: CASSAGLLYEQYF; CDR3nt: TGTGCCAGTAGCGCGGGGCTTCTATACGAGCAGTACTTC
len: 14; v_gene: TRBV5-1; j_gene: TRBJ2-3; d_gene: NA; abundance: NA; CDR3aa: CASSLEGGTDTQYF; CDR3nt: TGCGCCAGCAGCCTGGAGGGAGGAACAGATACGCAGTATTTT
len: 11; v_gene: TRBV7-3; j_gene: TRBJ2-1; d_gene: NA; abundance: NA; CDR3aa: CASSLGQKQFF; CDR3nt: TGTGCCAGCAGCTTAGGGCAGAAGCAGTTCTTC
len: 12; v_gene: TRBV30; j_gene: TRBJ2-1; d_gene: NA; abundance: NA; CDR3aa: CAWSTTYNEQFF; CDR3nt: TGTGCCTGGAGTACAACCTACAATGAGCAGTTCTTC
len: 15; v_gene: TRBV5-1; j_gene: TRBJ2-2; d_gene: TRBD2; abundance: NA; CDR3aa: CASSRSGDPPGELFF; CDR3nt: TGCGCCAGCAGCCGTAGCGGGGACCCTCCCGGGGAGCTGTTTTTT
len: 17; v_gene: TRBV5-6; j_gene: TRBJ1-2; d_gene: TRBD1; abundance: NA; CDR3aa: CASSLGVGQDFGYGYTF; CDR3nt: TGTGCCAGCAGCTTGGGAGTTGGACAGGATTTCGGCTATGGCTACACCTTC
len: 16; v_gene: TRBV27; j_gene: TRBJ2-1; d_gene: TRBD1; abundance: NA; CDR3aa: CASSTLPGQGAGEQFF; CDR3nt: TGTGCCAGCAGTACATTACCGGGACAGGGGGCGGGTGAGCAGTTCTTC
len: 15; v_gene: TRBV28; j_gene: TRBJ2-1; d_gene: TRBD2; abundance: NA; CDR3aa: CASSLTAGGGNEQFF; CDR3nt: TGTGCCAGCAGTCTAACGGCGGGGGGCGGGAATGAGCAGTTCTTC
len: 15; v_gene: TRBV6-5; j_gene: TRBJ1-1; d_gene: NA; abundance: NA; CDR3aa: CASSYGGRGVAEAFF; CDR3nt: TGTGCCAGCAGTTACGGGGGACGGGGGGTGGCTGAAGCTTTCTTT
len: 18; v_gene: TRBV2; j_gene: TRBJ2-2; d_gene: TRBD1; abundance: NA; CDR3aa: CASSGVLGGYANTGELFF; CDR3nt: TGTGCCAGCAGTGGGGTATTAGGGGGCTACGCGAACACCGGGGAGCTGTTTTTT
len: 13; v_gene: TRBV12-3/TRBV12-4; j_gene: TRBJ1-2; d_gene: NA; abundance: NA; CDR3aa: CASSLSAYYGYTF; CDR3nt: TGTGCCAGCAGTTTAAGCGCGTACTATGGCTACACCTTC
len: 15; v_gene: TRBV29-1; j_gene: TRBJ1-3; d_gene: NA; abundance: NA; CDR3aa: CSVEMDGTSGNTIYF; CDR3nt: TGCAGCGTTGAAATGGATGGGACTTCTGGAAACACCATATATTTT
len: 16; v_gene: TRBV9; j_gene: TRBJ2-3; d_gene: NA; abundance: NA; CDR3aa: CASSVARGGGPDTQYF; CDR3nt: TGTGCCAGCAGCGTAGCGCGGGGTGGCGGGCCAGATACGCAGTATTTT
len: 14; v_gene: TRBV12-5; j_gene: TRBJ2-7; d_gene: NA; abundance: NA; CDR3aa: CASGAGTVSYEQYF; CDR3nt: TGTGCTAGTGGTGCCGGTACGGTCTCCTACGAGCAGTACTTC
len: 13; v_gene: TRBV30; j_gene: TRBJ1-2; d_gene: TRBD1; abundance: NA; CDR3aa: CAWSPLDRGGYTF; CDR3nt: TGTGCCTGGAGTCCGCTCGACAGGGGAGGCTACACCTTC
len: 14; v_gene: TRBV6-2/TRBV6-3; j_gene: TRBJ2-2; d_gene: NA; abundance: once; CDR3aa: CASSWNAGAEELFF; CDR3nt: TGTGCCAGCAGTTGGAACGCTGGGGCCGAGGAGCTGTTTTTT
len: 14; v_gene: TRBV5-1; j_gene: TRBJ2-2; d_gene: NA; abundance: NA; CDR3aa: CASSLDSYTGELFF; CDR3nt: TGCGCCAGCAGCTTGGACAGTTACACCGGGGAGCTGTTTTTT
len: 12; v_gene: TRBV18; j_gene: TRBJ2-5; d_gene: NA; abundance: NA; CDR3aa: CASSPGPETQYF; CDR3nt: TGTGCCAGCTCACCGGGCCCCGAGACCCAGTACTTC
len: 13; v_gene: TRBV6-6; j_gene: TRBJ1-1; d_gene: NA; abundance: NA; CDR3aa: CASSSNREPQAFF; CDR3nt: TGTGCCAGCAGTTCAAACAGGGAACCCCAAGCTTTCTTT
len: 19; v_gene: TRBV5-1; j_gene: TRBJ2-2; d_gene: TRBD2; abundance: NA; CDR3aa: CASSRDISTSGPNTGELFF; CDR3nt: TGCGCCAGCAGCCGGGACATATCGACTAGCGGTCCCAACACCGGGGAGCTGTTTTTT
len: 14; v_gene: TRBV5-6; j_gene: TRBJ1-2; d_gene: NA; abundance: few; CDR3aa: CASSTGTSNYGYTF; CDR3nt: TGTGCCAGCTCTACAGGAACCTCTAACTATGGCTACACCTTC
len: 14; v_gene: TRBV21-1; j_gene: TRBJ1-2; d_gene: NA; abundance: NA; CDR3aa: CASSQRGYGGGYTF; CDR3nt: TGTGCCAGCAGTCAAAGGGGTTACGGGGGTGGCTACACCTTC
len: 17; v_gene: TRBV5-1; j_gene: TRBJ2-7; d_gene: TRBD1; abundance: NA; CDR3aa: CASSSVGTGGSSYEQYF; CDR3nt: TGCGCCAGCAGCTCAGTCGGGACAGGGGGTAGCTCCTACGAGCAGTACTTC
len: 15; v_gene: TRBV4-1; j_gene: TRBJ1-6; d_gene: TRBD1; abundance: NA; CDR3aa: CASSPRDSVNSPLHF; CDR3nt: TGCGCCAGCAGCCCCCGGGACAGCGTAAATTCACCCCTCCACTTT
len: 14; v_gene: TRBV9; j_gene: TRBJ2-3; d_gene: TRBD2; abundance: NA; CDR3aa: CASSDRSGVDTQYF; CDR3nt: TGTGCCAGCAGCGACCGAAGCGGGGTTGATACGCAGTATTTT
len: 15; v_gene: TRBV6-5; j_gene: TRBJ2-7; d_gene: TRBD1; abundance: NA; CDR3aa: CASSRTGGTYYEQYF; CDR3nt: TGTGCCAGCAGCCGGACAGGGGGCACTTATTACGAGCAGTACTTC
len: 16; v_gene: TRBV6-4; j_gene: TRBJ1-2; d_gene: TRBD1; abundance: NA; CDR3aa: CANSPTGTGGACGYTF; CDR3nt: TGTGCCAACTCCCCTACCGGGACAGGGGGCGCTTGCGGCTACACCTTC
len: 16; v_gene: TRBV6-4; j_gene: TRBJ1-4; d_gene: NA; abundance: NA; CDR3aa: CASSDVVAVPNEKLFF; CDR3nt: TGTGCCAGCAGTGACGTTGTTGCGGTACCGAATGAAAAACTGTTTTTT